This TCR beta chain was identified during a study of T-cell reconstitution after alpha-beta-depleted transplantation in children. As concerns this clonotype: Mismatch with germline at one junction end may stem from a read error.

This CDR3 is 15 amino acids long. Using unique molecular identifiers, the investigators prepared the TCRbeta library. From the PCR reads, TCRdb called clonotypes with MiXCR, one entry per CDR3 protein. The table includes 450,000 to 600,000 distinct CDR3 sequences, about 17% detected once. This sequence originates from a human donor who donated a stem cell graft to a child with acute lymphoblastic leukemia. The V gene is TRBV12-3 or TRBV12-4, the J gene TRBJ1-5; D is perhaps TRBD1 (5 bases). The starting material was PBMCs from the stem cell graft donor, obtained from the stem cell graft. The CDR3 loop is CASRLARQGKQPQHF. CDR3 coding DNA: TGTGCCAGCCGTTTAGCGAGGCAGGGAAAACAGCCCCAGCATTTT.